This T cell receptor beta chain came from a study of CD8+CD57+ T cells in acquired aplastic anemia. Overall study: Average DNA yield from sorted CD4+ and CD8+ cells was approximately 3 ug. Overall study results and limits: Both patients and controls carried the same twenty-nine CD8+ CDR3 sequences.

Genomic DNA was employed as the template in profiling TCR beta VDJ and CDR3. TCRdb fed the reads into MiXCR, producing one record per CDR3 protein. The sample contains 270,000 or so distinct CDR3 sequences, 82% of which appear only once. By flow cytometry, patients selected for sequencing had shown an expansion of CD8+CD57+ cells. A remark on this clonotype: The antigen remains undetermined.

The germline gives CDR1 MGHDK, CDR2 SYGVNS. Trimming stripped 6 bases from V and 2 bases from J, with 14 bases between. The CDR3 loop spans 14 amino acids. This sequence joins TRBV25-1 and TRBJ2-7; no clear D. The sample taken for sequencing was sorted CD4+, CD8+, or CD8+CD57+ T cells (not recorded which) from PBMCs. This sequence originates from a human donor with aplastic anemia. CDR3 nucleotide sequence: TGTGCCAGCAGCTTGGTGGGGTTCGCCTACGAGCAGTACTTC. It codes for CASSLVGFAYEQYF.